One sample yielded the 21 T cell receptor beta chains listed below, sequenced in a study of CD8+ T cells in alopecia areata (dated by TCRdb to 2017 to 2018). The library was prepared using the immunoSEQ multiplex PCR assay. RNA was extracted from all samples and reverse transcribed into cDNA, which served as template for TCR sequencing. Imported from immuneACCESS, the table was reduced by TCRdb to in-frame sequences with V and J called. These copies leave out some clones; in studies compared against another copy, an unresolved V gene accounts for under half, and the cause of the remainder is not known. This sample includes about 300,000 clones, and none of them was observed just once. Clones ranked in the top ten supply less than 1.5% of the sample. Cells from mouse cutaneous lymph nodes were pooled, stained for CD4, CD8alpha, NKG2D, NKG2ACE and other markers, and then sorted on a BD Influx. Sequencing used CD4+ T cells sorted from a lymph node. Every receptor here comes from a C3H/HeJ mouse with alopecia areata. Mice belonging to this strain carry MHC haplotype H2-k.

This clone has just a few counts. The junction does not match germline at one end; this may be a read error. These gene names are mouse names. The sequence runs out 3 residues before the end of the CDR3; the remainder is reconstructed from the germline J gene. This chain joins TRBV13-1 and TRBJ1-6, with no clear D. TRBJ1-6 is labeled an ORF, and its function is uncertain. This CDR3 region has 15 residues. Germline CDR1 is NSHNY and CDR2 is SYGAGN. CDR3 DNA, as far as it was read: TGTGCCAGCAGCGATGCACGCAGGAATAATTCGCCC. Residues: CASSDARRNNSP. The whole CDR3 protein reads CASSDARRNNSPLYF.

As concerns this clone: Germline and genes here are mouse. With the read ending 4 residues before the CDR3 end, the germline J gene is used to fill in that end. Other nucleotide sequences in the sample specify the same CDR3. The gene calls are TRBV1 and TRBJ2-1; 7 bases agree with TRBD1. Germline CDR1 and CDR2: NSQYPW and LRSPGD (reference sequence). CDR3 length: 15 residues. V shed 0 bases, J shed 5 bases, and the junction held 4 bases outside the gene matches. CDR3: CTCSADRQGDAEQFF. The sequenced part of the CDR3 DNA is TGCACCTGCAGTGCAGATCGCCAGGGGGATGCT.

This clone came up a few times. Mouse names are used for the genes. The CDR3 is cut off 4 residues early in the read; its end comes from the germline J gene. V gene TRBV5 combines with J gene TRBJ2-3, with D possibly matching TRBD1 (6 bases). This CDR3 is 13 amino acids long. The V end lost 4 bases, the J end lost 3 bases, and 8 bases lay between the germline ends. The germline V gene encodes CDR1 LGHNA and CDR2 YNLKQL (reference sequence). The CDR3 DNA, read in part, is TGTGCCAGCAGCCGCGGGACAGCAGAA. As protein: CASSRGTAE. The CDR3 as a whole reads CASSRGTAETLYF.

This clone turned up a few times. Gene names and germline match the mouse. This CDR3 reads CASGMGGPYAEQFF. Partial CDR3 DNA: TGTGCCAGCGGTATGGGGGGTCCCTATGCT. This chain joins TRBV13-2 and TRBJ2-1; TRBD2 agrees at 7 bases. The observed sequence ends 4 residues before the CDR3 terminus, with the missing tail filled in from the germline J gene. This CDR3 has 14 residues. Unmatched junction bases numbered 4, after V lost 4 bases and J lost 3 bases. Germline V gene sequence: CDR1 NNHNN, CDR2 SYGAGS (reference sequence).

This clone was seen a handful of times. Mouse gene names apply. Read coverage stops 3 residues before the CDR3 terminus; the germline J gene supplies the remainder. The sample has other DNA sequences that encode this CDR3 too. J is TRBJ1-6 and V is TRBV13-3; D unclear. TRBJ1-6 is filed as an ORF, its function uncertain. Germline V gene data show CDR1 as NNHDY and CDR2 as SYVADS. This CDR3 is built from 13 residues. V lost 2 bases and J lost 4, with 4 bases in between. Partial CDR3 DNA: TGTGCCAGCAGTGACCAGTATAATTCGCCC. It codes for CASSDQYNSP. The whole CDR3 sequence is CASSDQYNSPLYF.

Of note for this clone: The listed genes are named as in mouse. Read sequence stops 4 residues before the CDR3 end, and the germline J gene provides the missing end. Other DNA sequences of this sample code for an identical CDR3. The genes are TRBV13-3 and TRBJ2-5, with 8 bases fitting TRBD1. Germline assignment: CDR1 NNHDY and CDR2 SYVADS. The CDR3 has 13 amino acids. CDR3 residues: CASSGRGRDTQYF. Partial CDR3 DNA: TGTGCCAGCAGTGGCAGGGGGCGAGAC.

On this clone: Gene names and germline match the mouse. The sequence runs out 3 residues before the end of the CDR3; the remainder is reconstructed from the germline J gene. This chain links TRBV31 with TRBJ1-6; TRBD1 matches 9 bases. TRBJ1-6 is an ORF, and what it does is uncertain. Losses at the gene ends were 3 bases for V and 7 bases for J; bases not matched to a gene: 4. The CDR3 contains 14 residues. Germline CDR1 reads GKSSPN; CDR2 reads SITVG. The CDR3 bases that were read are TGTGCCTGGAGGGGGGACAGGGACAATTCGCCC. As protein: CAWRGDRDNSP. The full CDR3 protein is CAWRGDRDNSPLYF.

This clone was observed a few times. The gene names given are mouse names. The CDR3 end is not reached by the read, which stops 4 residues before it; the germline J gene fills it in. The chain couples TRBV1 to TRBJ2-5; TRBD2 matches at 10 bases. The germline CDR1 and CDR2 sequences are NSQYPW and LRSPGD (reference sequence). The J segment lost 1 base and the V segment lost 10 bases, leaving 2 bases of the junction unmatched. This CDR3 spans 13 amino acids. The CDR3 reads CTSGTGDQDTQYF. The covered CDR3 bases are TGCACCTCCGGGACTGGGGACCAAGAC. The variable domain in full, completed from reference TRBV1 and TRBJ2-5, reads VTLLEQNPRWRLVPRGQAVNLRCILKNSQYPWMSWYQQDLQKQLQWLFTLRSPGDKEVKSLPGADYLATRVTDTELRLQVANMSQGRTLYCTSGTGDQDTQYFGPGTRLLVL.

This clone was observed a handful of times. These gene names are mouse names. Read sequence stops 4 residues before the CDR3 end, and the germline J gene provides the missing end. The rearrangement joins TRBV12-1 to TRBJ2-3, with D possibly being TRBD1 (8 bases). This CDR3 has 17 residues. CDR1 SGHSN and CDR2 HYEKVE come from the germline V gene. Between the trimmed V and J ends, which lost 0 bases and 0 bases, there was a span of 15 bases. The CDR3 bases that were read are TGTGCCAGCTCTCTCACAGGGGGGCGATCTAGTGCAGAA. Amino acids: CASSLTGGRSSAE. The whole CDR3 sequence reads CASSLTGGRSSAETLYF.

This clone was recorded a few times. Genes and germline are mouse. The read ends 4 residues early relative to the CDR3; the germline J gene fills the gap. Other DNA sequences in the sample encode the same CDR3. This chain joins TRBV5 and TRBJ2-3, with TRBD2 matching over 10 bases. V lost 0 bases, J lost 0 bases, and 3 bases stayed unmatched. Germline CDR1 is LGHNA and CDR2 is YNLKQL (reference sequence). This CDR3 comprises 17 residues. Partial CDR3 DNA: TGTGCCAGCAGCCAAGACGGGACTGGGGTTAGTGCAGAA. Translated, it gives CASSQDGTGVSAE. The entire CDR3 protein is CASSQDGTGVSAETLYF.

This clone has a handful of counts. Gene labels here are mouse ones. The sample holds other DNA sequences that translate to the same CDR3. The sequenced part of the CDR3 DNA is TGTGCCAGCAGCCAAGGGGGGCCCCAAGAC. Its protein product is CASSQGGPQD. The full CDR3 sequence reads CASSQGGPQDTQYF. This sequence joins TRBV5 and TRBJ2-5, with D perhaps being TRBD1 or TRBD2 (6 bases each). Read sequence stops 4 residues before the CDR3 end, and the germline J gene provides the missing end. The CDR3 is made up of 14 amino acids. CDR1 and CDR2 (germline): LGHNA, YNLKQL (reference sequence). The germline V and J ends were trimmed by 1 base and 2 bases, with 7 bases remaining between them.

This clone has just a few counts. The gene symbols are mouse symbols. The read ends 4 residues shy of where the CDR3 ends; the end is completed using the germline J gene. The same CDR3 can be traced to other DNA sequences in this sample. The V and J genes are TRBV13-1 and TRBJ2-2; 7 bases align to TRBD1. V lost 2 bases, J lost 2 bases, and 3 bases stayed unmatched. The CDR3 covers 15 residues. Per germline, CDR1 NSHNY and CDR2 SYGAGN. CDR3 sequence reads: CASSDPGQNTGQLYF. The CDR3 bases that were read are TGTGCCAGCAGTGACCCGGGACAGAACACCGGG.

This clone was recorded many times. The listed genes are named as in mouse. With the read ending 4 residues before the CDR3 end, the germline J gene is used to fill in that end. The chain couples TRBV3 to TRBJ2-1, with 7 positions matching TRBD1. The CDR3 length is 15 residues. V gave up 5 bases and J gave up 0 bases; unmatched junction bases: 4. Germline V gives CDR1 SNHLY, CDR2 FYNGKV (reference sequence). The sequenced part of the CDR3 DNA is TGTGCCAGCAGCCCCGGGACAGATAACTATGCT. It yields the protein CASSPGTDNYA. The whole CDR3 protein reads CASSPGTDNYAEQFF.

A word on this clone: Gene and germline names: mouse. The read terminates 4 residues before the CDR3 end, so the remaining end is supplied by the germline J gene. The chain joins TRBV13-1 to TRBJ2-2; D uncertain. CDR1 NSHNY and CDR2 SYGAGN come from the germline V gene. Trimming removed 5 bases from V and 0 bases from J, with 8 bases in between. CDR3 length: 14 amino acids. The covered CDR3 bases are TGTGCCAGCAGCCCCACAGCAAACACCGGG. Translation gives CASSPTANTG. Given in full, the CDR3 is CASSPTANTGQLYF.

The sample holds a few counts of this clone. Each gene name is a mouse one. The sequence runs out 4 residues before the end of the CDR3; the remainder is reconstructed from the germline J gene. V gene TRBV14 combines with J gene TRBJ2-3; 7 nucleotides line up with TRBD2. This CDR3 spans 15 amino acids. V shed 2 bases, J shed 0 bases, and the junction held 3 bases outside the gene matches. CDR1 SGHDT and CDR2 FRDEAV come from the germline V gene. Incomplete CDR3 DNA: TGTGCCAGCAGTTTTGGGGGGATTAGTGCAGAA. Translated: CASSFGGISAE. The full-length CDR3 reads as CASSFGGISAETLYF.

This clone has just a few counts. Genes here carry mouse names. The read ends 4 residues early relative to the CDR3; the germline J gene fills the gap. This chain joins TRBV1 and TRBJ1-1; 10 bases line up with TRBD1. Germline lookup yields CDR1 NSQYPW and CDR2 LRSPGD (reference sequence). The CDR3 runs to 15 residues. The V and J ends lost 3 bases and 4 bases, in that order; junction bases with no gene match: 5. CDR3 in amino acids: CTCSAPTGGGTEVFF. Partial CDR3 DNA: TGCACCTGCAGTGCCCCGACAGGGGGCGGCACA.

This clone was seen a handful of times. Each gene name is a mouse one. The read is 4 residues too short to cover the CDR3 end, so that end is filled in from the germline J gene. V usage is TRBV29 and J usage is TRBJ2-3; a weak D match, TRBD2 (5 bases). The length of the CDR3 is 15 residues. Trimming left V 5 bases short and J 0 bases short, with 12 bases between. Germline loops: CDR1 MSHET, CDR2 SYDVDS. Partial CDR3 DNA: TGTGCTAGCAGTCCTCGGACTACTAGTGCAGAA. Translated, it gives CASSPRTTSAE. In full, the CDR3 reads CASSPRTTSAETLYF. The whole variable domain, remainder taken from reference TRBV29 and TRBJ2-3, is DMKVTQMPRYLIKRMGENVLLECGQDMSHETMYWYRQDPGLGLQLIYISYDVDSNSEGDIPKGYRVSRKKREHFSLILDSAKTNQTSVYFCASSPRTTSAETLYFGSGTRLTVL.

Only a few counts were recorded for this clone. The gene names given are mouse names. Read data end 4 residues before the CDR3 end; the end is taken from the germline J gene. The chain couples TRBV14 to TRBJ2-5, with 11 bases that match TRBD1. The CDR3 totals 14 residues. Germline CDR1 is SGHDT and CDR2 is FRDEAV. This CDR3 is CASSFGTGGDTQYF. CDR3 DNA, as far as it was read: TGTGCCAGCAGTTTCGGGACAGGGGGGGAC. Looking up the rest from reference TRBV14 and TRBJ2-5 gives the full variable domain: EAGVTQSPRYAVLQEGQAVSFWCDPISGHDTLYWYQQPRDQGPQLLVYFRDEAVIDNSQLPSDRFSAVRPKGTNSTLKIQSAKQGDTATYLCASSFGTGGDTQYFGPGTRLLVL.

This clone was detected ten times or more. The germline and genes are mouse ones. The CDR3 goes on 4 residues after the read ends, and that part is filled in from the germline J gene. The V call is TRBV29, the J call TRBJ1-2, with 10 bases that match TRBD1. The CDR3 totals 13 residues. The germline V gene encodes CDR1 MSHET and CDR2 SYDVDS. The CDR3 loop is CASRRDRGSDYTF. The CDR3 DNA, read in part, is TGTGCTAGCAGACGGGACAGGGGTTCC.

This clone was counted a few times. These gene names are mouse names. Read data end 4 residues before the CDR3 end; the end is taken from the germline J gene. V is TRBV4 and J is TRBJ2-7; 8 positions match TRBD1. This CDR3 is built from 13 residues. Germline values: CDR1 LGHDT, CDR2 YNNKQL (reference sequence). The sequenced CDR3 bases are TGTGCCAGCAGCTCGGACAGGGTTTAT. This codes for CASSSDRVY. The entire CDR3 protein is CASSSDRVYEQYF.

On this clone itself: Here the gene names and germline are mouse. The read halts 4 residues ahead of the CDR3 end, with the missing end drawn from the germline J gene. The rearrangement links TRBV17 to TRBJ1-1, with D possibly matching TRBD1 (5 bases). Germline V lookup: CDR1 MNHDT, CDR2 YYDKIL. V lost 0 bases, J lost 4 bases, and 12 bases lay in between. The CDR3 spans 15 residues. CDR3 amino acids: CASSRDGGRGTEVFF. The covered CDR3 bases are TGTGCTAGCAGTAGAGATGGAGGGAGGGGCACA. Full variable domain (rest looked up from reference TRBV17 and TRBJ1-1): DTTVKQNPRYKLARVGKPVNLICSQTMNHDTMYWYQKKPNQAPKLLLFYYDKILNREADTFEKFQSSRPNNSFCSLYIGSAGLEYSAMYLCASSRDGGRGTEVFFGKGTRLTVV.